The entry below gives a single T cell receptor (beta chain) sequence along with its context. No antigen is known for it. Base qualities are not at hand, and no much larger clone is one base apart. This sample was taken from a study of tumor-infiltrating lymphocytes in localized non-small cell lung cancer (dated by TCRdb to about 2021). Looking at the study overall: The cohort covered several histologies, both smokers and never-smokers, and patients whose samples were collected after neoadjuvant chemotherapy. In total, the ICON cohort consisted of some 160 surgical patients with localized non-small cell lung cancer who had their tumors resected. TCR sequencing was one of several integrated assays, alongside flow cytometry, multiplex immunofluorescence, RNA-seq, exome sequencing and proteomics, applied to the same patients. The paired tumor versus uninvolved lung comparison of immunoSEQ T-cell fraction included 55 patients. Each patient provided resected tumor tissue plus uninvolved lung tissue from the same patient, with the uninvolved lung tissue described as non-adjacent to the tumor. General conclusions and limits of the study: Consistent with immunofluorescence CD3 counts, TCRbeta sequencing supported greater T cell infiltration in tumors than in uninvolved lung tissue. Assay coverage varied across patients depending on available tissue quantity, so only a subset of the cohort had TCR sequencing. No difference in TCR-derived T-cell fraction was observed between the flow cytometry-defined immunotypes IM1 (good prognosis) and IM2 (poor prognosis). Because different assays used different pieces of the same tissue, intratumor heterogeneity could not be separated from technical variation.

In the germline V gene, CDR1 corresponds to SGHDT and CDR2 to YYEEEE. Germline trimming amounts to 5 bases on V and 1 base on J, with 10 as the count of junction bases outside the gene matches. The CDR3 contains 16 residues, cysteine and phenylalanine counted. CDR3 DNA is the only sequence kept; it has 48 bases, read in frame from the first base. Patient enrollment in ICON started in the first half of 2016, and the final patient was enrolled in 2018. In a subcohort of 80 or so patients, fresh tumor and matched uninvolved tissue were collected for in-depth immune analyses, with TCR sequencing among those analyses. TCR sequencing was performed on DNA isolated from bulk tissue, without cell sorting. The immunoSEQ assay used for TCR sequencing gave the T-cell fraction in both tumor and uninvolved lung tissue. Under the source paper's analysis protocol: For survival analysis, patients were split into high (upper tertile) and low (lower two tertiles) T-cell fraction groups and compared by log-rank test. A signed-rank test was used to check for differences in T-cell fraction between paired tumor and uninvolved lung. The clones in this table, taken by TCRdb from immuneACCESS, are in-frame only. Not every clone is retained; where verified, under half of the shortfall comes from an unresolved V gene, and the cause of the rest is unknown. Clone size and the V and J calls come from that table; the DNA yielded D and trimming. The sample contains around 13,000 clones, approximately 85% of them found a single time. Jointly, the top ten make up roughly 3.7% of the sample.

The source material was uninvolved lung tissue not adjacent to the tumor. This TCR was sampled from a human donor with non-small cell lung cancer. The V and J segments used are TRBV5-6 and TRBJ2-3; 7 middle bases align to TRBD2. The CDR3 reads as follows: CASSKSLGGGTDTQYF. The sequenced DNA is TGTGCCAGCAGTAAATCGCTGGGGGGGGGCACAGATACGCAGTATTTT.